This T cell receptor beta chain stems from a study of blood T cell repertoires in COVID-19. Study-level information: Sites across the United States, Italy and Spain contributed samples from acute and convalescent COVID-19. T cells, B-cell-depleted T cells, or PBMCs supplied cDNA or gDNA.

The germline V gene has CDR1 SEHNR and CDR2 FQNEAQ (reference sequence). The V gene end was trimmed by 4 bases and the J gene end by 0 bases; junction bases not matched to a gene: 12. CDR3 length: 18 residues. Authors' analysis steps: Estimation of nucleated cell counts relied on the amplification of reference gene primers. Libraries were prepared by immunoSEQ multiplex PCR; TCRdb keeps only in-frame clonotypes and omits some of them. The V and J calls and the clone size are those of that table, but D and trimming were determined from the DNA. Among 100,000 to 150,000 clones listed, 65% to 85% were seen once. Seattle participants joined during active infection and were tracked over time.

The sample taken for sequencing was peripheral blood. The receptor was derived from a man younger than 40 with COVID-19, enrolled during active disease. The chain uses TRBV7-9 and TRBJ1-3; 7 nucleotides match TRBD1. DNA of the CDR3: TGTGCCAGCAGCTCGACGGGACAGACCCGAAGCTCTGGAAACACCATATATTTT. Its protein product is CASSSTGQTRSSGNTIYF.